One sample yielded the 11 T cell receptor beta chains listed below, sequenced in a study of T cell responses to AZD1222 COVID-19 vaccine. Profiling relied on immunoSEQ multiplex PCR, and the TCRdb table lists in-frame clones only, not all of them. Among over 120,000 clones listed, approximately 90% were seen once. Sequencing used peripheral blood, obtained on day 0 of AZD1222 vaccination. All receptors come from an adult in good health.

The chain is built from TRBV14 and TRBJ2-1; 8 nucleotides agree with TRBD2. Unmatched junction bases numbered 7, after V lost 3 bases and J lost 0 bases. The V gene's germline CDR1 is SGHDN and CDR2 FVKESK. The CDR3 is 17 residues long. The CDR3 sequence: CASSQLPGLGSYNEQFF. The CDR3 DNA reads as TGTGCCAGCAGCCAGCTTCCGGGACTAGGCTCCTACAATGAGCAGTTCTTC.

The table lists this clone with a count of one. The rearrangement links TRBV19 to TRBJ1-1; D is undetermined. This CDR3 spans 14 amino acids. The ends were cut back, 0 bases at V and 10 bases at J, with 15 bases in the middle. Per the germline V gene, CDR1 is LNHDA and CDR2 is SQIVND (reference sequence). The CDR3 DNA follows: TGTGCCAGTAGTATAGAGAGGGCGGGCTCGATAGCTTTCTTT. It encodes CASSIERAGSIAFF.

CDR3 DNA sequence: TGCGCCACCGGACTAGCGGGTTCCGAGACCCAGTACTTC. Its protein product is CATGLAGSETQYF. This rearrangement joins TRBV10-2 to TRBJ2-5, with 11 nucleotides matching TRBD2. Germline CDR1 is WSHSY and CDR2 is SAAADI. The length of the CDR3 is 13 residues. J gave up 5 bases and V 10 bases, and 6 bases lay outside the gene matches.

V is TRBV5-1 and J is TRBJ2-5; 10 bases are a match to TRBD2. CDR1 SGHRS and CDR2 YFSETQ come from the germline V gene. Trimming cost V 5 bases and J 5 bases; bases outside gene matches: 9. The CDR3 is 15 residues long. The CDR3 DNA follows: TGCGCCAGCAGAATGGCTAGCGGGAGTCAGGAGACCCAGTACTTC. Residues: CASRMASGSQETQYF. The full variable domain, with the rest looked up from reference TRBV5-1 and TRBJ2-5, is KAGVTQTPRYLIKTRGQQVTLSCSPISGHRSVSWYQQTPGQGLQFLFEYFSETQRNKGNFPGRFSGRQFSNSRSEMNVSTLELGDSALYLCASRMASGSQETQYFGPGTRLLVL.

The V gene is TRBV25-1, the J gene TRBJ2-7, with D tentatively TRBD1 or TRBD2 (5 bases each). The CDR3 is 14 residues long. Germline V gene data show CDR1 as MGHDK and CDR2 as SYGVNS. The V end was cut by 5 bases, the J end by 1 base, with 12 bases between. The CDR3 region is CASSWDGKSYEQYF. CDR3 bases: TGTGCCAGCAGTTGGGACGGGAAATCCTACGAGCAGTACTTC.

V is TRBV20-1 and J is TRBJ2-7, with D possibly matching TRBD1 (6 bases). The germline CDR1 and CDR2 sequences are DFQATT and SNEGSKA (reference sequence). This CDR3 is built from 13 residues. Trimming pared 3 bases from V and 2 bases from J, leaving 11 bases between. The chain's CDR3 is CSASLDRPYEQYF. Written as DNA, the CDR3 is TGCAGTGCTAGTTTGGACAGACCCTACGAGCAGTACTTC.

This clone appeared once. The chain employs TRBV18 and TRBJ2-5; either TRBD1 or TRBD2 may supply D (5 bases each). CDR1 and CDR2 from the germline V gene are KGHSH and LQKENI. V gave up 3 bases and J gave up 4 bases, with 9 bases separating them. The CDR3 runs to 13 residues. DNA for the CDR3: TGTGCCAGCTCACCCCTTGGGGGAGAGACCCAGTACTTC. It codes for CASSPLGGETQYF.

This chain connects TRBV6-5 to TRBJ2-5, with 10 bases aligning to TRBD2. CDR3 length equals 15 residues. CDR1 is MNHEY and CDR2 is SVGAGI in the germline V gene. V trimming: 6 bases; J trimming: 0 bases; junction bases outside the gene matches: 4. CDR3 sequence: CASRGLAENQETQYF. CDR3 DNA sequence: TGTGCCAGCAGAGGACTAGCGGAAAACCAAGAGACCCAGTACTTC.

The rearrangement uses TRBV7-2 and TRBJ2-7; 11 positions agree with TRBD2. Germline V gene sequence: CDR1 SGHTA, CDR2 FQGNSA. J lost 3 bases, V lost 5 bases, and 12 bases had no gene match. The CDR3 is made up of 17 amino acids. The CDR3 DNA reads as TGTGCCAGCAGCCCTTTTTTCAGGGGGACTAGCGGCTACGAGCAGTACTTC. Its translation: CASSPFFRGTSGYEQYF.

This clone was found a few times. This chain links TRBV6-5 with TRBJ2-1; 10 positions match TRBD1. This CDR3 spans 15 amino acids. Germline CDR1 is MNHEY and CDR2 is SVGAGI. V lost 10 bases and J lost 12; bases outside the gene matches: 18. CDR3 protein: CAILTGGAGWDGQFF. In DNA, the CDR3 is TGTGCCATCCTGACAGGGGGCGCGGGCTGGGATGGGCAGTTCTTC.

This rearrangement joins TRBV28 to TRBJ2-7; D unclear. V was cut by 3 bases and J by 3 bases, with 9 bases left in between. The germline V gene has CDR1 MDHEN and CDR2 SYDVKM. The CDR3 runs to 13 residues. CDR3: CASSFSSYYEQYF. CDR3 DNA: TGTGCCAGCAGTTTTTCGAGTTACTACGAGCAGTACTTC.